This T cell receptor beta chain was documented in a study of T-cell reconstitution after alpha-beta-depleted transplantation in children. The CDR3 covers 14 residues. The germline V gene has CDR1 MDHEN and CDR2 SYDVKM. After removal of 10 bases from V and 5 bases from J, the junction contained 8 bases not matched to a gene. A few counts support this clonotype. For TCRbeta, the library was prepared with unique molecular identifiers. Using its own MiXCR run on the PCR reads, TCRdb lists one record per CDR3 protein. The data contain about 340,000 distinct CDR3 sequences, roughly 15% of them singletons. This chain links TRBV28 with TRBJ2-1, with 10 bases fitting TRBD2. Sequences were derived from PBMCs, mostly from graft donor cells, sampled 360 days after TCRalphabeta/CD19-depleted stem cell transplant. This sequence was found in a male patient aged 2 to 9 who had a stem cell transplant for acute lymphoblastic leukemia, so the T cells may come from the graft donor. CDR3 coding DNA: TGTGCCACCAACCCTAGCGGGAGACACAATGAGCAGTTCTTC. This codes for CATNPSGRHNEQFF.